Below are 9 T cell receptor beta chains sequenced from a single sample in a study of T cell repertoires in cytomegalovirus infection. TCRdb reprocessed the reads with MiXCR, giving one entry per CDR3 protein. The table records about 200,000 distinct CDR3 sequences, 8.5% to 10% of them present only once. The sequenced sample consisted of PBMCs. These receptors came from a human donor in good health (CMV status not recorded). Some clones in this sample may be carry-over from other donors' samples.

This clonotype was found a few times. This sequence joins TRBV24-1 and TRBJ2-1; no definite D call. This CDR3 has 13 amino acids. Germline values: CDR1 KGHDR, CDR2 SFDVKD. Trimming removed 4 bases at V and 7 bases at J, with 10 bases between. As DNA, the CDR3 is TGTGCCACCAGTGACACCGACTGGAATGAGCAGTTCTTC. Residues: CATSDTDWNEQFF.

This clonotype was counted many times. The chain is built from TRBV5-4 and TRBJ1-1, with TRBD1 matching over 8 bases. The J segment lost 4 bases and the V segment lost 10 bases, leaving 15 bases of the junction unmatched. CDR3 length equals 15 residues. Germline CDR1 is SGHNT and CDR2 is YYREEE (reference sequence). Written as DNA, the CDR3 is TGTGCCGCTCAATCCCGCCCGGACAGGGCCACTGAAGCTTTCTTT. Residues: CAAQSRPDRATEAFF. The full variable domain, completed using reference TRBV5-4 and TRBJ1-1, is ETGVTQSPTHLIKTRGQQVTLRCSSQSGHNTVSWYQQALGQGPQFIFQYYREEENGRGNFPPRFSGLQFPNYSSELNVNALELDDSALYLCAAQSRPDRATEAFFGQGTRLTVV.

This clonotype came up a few times. The genes are TRBV3-1 and TRBJ1-6, with 7 bases lining up with TRBD1. The germline V gene has CDR1 LGHDT and CDR2 YNNKEL (reference sequence). The CDR3 totals 15 residues. Trimming took 1 base from V and 4 from J; bases not matched to a gene: 1. CDR3 nucleotide sequence: TGTGCCAGCAGCCAAGGGACAGGTTATAATTCACCCCTCCACTTT. It yields the protein CASSQGTGYNSPLHF.

V and J are TRBV6-2 or TRBV6-3 and TRBJ1-1; D uncertain. CDR3 length: 14 residues. The V end lost 2 bases, the J end lost 0 bases, and 7 bases lay between the germline ends. Germline V gene data show CDR1 as MNHEY and CDR2 as SVGEGT. In DNA form, the CDR3 reads TGTGCCAGCAGTTACGACAACATGAACACTGAAGCTTTCTTT. Protein product: CASSYDNMNTEAFF.

The chain combines TRBV20-1 with TRBJ2-3, with D maybe TRBD2 (6 bases). This CDR3 is 14 amino acids long. Germline values: CDR1 DFQATT, CDR2 SNEGSKA (reference sequence). Deletions cut 3 bases from V and 1 base from J, with 11 bases between. CDR3: CSASLGGGTDTQYF. DNA for the CDR3: TGCAGTGCTAGCTTGGGAGGCGGCACAGATACGCAGTATTTT.

The chain has TRBV28 and TRBJ1-2; D is possibly TRBD1 (5 bases). The V end was cut by 8 bases, the J end by 0 bases, with 13 bases between. Germline values: CDR1 MDHEN, CDR2 SYDVKM. This CDR3 is built from 14 residues. CDR3 sequence: CASRRGTTNYGYTF. The DNA for the CDR3 is TGTGCCAGCCGCCGGGGGACCACTAACTATGGCTACACCTTC.

This chain connects TRBV3-1 to TRBJ1-2, with D maybe TRBD1 (5 bases). The germline CDR1 and CDR2 sequences are LGHDT and YNNKEL (reference sequence). This CDR3 region has 14 residues. V was pared by 4 bases and J by 8 bases, with 17 bases between. CDR3 loop: CASSLSGGGRGYTF. In DNA form, the CDR3 reads TGTGCCAGCAGCCTATCGGGCGGGGGACGGGGCTACACCTTC.

This clonotype was recorded a few times. The chain is built from TRBV20-1 and TRBJ1-3, with TRBD1 as a possible D gene (5 bases). V was pared by 2 bases and J by 0 bases, with 8 bases between. From germline, CDR1 is DFQATT and CDR2 SNEGSKA (reference sequence). The CDR3 loop spans 14 amino acids. As DNA, the CDR3 is TGCAGTGCTAGAACAGGCCTCTCTGGAAACACCATATATTTT. This codes for CSARTGLSGNTIYF.

This clonotype occurred a few times. This sequence joins TRBV19 and TRBJ2-5; tentative D call: TRBD2 (5 bases). Deletions cut 6 bases from V and 1 base from J, with 15 bases between. CDR3 size: 15 residues. CDR1 is LNHDA, CDR2 SQIVND, per germline (reference sequence). CDR3 nucleotide sequence: TGTGCCAGTAGAGCGACCGGGATAAGCCAAGAGACCCAGTACTTC. This translates into CASRATGISQETQYF. Full variable domain (missing parts from reference TRBV19 and TRBJ2-5): DGGITQSPKYLFRKEGQNVTLSCEQNLNHDAMYWYRQDPGQGLRLIYYSQIVNDFQKGDIAEGYSVSREKKESFPLTVTSAQKNPTAFYLCASRATGISQETQYFGPGTRLLVL.